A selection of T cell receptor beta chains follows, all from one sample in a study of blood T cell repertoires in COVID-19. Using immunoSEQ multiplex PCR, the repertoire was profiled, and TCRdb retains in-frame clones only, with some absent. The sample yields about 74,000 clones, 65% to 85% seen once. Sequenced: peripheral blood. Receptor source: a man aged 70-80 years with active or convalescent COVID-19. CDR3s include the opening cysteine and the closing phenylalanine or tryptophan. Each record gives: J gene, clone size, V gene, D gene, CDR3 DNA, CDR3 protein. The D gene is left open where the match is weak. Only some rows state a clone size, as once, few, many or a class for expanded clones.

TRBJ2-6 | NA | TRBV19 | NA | TGTGCCAGTAGTTCGACGGGGTTCTCTGGGGCCAACGTCCTGACTTTC | CASSSTGFSGANVLTF
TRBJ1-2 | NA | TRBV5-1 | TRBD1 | TGCGCCAGCAGCCCCGGACAGGGTAAAGGCTACACCTTC | CASSPGQGKGYTF
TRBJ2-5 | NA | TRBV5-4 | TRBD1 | TGTGCCAGCAGCTTGGGGGGGACAGGCCAAGAGACCCAGTACTTC | CASSLGGTGQETQYF
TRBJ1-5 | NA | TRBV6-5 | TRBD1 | TGTGCCAGCAGGTTACAGGGGGCAGGAAGACAGCCCCAGCATTTT | CASRLQGAGRQPQHF
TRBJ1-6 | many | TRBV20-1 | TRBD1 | TGCAGTGCTAGTCGCGGGACAGGGATCTCACCCCTCCACTTT | CSASRGTGISPLHF
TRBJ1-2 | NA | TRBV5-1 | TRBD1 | TGCGCCAGCAGACCGCCGGGACAGGGGGCGGGTGGCTACACCTTC | CASRPPGQGAGGYTF
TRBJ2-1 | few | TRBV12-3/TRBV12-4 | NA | TGTGCCAGCACCTACTCCCCCTACAATGAGCAGTTCTTC | CASTYSPYNEQFF
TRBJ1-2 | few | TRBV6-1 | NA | TGTGCCAGCAGTGACCCCCCCTCGGGTAACTATGGCTACACCTTC | CASSDPPSGNYGYTF
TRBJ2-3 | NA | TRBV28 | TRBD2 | TGTGCCAGCAGTTTACTGGCGGGGGGGAAAGATACGCAGTATTTT | CASSLLAGGKDTQYF
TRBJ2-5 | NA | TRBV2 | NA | TGTGCCAGCAAATACGGGACAAAAGAAGAGACCCAGTACTTC | CASKYGTKEETQYF
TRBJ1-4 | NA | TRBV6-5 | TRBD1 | TGTGCCAGCATTCGAGGGACAGGGAATAGCAAACTGTTTTTT | CASIRGTGNSKLFF
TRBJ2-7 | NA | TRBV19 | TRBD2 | TGTGCCAGTAGTCCCCGCCCGCGGGAGGGGTACGAGCAGTACTTC | CASSPRPREGYEQYF
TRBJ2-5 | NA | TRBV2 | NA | TGTGCCAGCAGGTCCCAGTACCAAGAGACCCAGTACTTC | CASRSQYQETQYF
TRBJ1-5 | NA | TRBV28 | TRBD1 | TGTGCCAGCAGTTTAACCGGGACAGGGGTATCTCAGTCCCAGCATTTT | CASSLTGTGVSQSQHF
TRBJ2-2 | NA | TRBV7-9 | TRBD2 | TGTGCCAGCAGCTTACAACTAGCGGGGGGCGACACCGGGGAGCTGTTTTTT | CASSLQLAGGDTGELFF
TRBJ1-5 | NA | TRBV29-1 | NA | TGCAGCACCCCAGGGCATCAGCCCCAGCATTTT | CSTPGHQPQHF
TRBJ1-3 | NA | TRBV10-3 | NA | TGTGCCATCAGCGATTCCAGGGGAGCTGGAAACACCATATATTTT | CAISDSRGAGNTIYF
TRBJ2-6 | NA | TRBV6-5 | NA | TGTGCCAGCAGACCCGGCGGCTCTGGGGCCAACGTCCTGACTTTC | CASRPGGSGANVLTF
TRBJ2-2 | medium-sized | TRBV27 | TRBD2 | TGTGCCAGCAGCTTCGGGGGGACTAACACCGGGGAGCTGTTTTTT | CASSFGGTNTGELFF
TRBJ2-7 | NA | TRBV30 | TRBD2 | TGTGCCCGGGGCAGCGGGGGTTCCTACGAGCAGTACTTC | CARGSGGSYEQYF
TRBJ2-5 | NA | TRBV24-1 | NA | TGTGCCACCAGTGATTTAGAGGAAGAGACCCAGTACTTC | CATSDLEEETQYF
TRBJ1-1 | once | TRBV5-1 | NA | TGCGCCAGCAGCTTGGCCATACAGCTGAACACTGAAGCTTTCTTT | CASSLAIQLNTEAFF
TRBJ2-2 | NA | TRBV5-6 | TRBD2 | TGTGCCAGCACCGATTTAAGCGGGGCAAACACCGGGGAGCTGTTTTTT | CASTDLSGANTGELFF
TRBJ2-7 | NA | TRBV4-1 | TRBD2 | TGCGCCAGCAGCCCCAGGGAGGGACCCTACGAGCAGTACTTC | CASSPREGPYEQYF
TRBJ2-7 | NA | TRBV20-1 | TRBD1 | TGCAGTGCTAGTGAGGGGACAGGGAATCTCTTTGGGCAGTACTTC | CSASEGTGNLFGQYF
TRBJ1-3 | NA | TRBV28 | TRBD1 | TGTGCCAGCAGTGAACGACAGGGAACTGGAAACACCATATATTTT | CASSERQGTGNTIYF
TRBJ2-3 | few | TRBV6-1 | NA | TGTGCCAGCAGTGAGAAGGGAGGCACAGATACGCAGTATTTT | CASSEKGGTDTQYF
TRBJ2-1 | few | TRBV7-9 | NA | TGTGCCAGCAGCTCCCGGGAATCCTACAATGAGCAGTTCTTC | CASSSRESYNEQFF
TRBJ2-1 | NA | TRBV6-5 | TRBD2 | TGTGCCAGCAGGGGACTAGCGGGGGCCAGAAGCGGGCAGTTCTTC | CASRGLAGARSGQFF
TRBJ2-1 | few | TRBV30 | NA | TGTGCCTGGAGCGGACAGATGGTGTCGGGTGAGCAGTTCTTC | CAWSGQMVSGEQFF
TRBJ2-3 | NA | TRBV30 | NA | TGTGCCTGGACGCAGGGTTCAGATACGCAGTATTTT | CAWTQGSDTQYF
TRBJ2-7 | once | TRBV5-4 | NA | TGTGCCAGCAGCTTCCCAGGTGCACAGGCCTACGAGCAGTACTTC | CASSFPGAQAYEQYF
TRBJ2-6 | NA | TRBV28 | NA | TGTGCCAGCAGTTTATTCCAGGGATCTGGGGCCAACGTCCTGACTTTC | CASSLFQGSGANVLTF
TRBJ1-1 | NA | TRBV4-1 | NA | TGCGCCAGCAGCCAAGAATTGAGGAATGCGAACACTGAAGCTTTCTTT | CASSQELRNANTEAFF
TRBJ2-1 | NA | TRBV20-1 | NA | TGCAGTGCTAGTGGGAGCGGTTACAATGAGCAGTTCTTC | CSASGSGYNEQFF
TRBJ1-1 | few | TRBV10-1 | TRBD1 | TGCGCCAGCAGGAAGAGACAGAGGGACAGTGAAGCTTTCTTT | CASRKRQRDSEAFF
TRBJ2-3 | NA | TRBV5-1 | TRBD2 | TGCGCCAGCAGCCTCAACTTAGCGGGGGAGGGCACAGATACGCAGTATTTT | CASSLNLAGEGTDTQYF
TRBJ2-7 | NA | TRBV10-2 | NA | TGCGCCAGCAGTTGGGCTTTTAGCTCCTACGAGCAGTACTTC | CASSWAFSSYEQYF
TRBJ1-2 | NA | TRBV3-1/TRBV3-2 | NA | TGTGCCAGCAGCCAAGATGTGGGGGGGGTACGTGGCTACACCTTC | CASSQDVGGVRGYTF
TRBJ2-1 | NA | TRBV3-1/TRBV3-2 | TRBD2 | TGTGCCAGCAGCCTTAGACTAGCGGGGGGCAATGAGCAGTTCTTC | CASSLRLAGGNEQFF
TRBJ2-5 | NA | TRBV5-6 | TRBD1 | TGTGCCAGCAGCTTGTTTACGGGACAGGTCCAAGAGACCCAGTACTTC | CASSLFTGQVQETQYF
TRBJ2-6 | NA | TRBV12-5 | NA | TGTGCTAGTGGTTTGGTCCGGGACTCTGGGGCCAACGTCCTGACTTTC | CASGLVRDSGANVLTF
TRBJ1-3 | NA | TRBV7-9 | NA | TGTGCCAGCAGCCCGAAATTGGGAGTGATGGGGTCTTTCCAGAACACCATATATTTT | CASSPKLGVMGSFQNTIYF
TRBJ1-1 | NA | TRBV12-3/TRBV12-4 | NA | TGTGCCAGCAGTTTTACCGAGGGCACTGAAGCTTTCTTT | CASSFTEGTEAFF
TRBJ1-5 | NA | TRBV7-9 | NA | TGTGCCAGCAGCCTCGGGGATGGCGGGTATCAGCCCCAGCATTTT | CASSLGDGGYQPQHF
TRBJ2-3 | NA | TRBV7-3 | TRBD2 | TGTGCCAGCAGCTTAAGGGGGGGTAGCACAGATACGCAGTATTTT | CASSLRGGSTDTQYF